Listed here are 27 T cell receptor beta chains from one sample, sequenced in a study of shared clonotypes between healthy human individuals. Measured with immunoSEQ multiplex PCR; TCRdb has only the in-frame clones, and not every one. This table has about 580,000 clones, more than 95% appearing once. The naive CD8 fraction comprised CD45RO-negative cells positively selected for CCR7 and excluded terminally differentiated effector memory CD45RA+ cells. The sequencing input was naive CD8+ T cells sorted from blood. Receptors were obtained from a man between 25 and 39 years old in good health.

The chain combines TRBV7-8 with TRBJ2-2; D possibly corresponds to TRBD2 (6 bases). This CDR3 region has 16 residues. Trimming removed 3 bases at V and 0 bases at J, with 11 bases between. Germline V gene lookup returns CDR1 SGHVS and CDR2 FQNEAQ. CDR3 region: CASSFPRDSNTGELFF. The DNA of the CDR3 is TGTGCCAGCAGCTTCCCGCGGGACTCGAACACCGGGGAGCTGTTTTTT.

CDR3 coding DNA: TGCGCCAGCAGCGAACGACAGGGAAGGGCGCAGTTCTTC. It encodes CASSERQGRAQFF. The chain carries TRBV4-1 and TRBJ2-1; TRBD1 matches 7 bases. Losses at the gene ends were 5 bases for V and 12 bases for J; bases not matched to a gene: 10. In germline, CDR1 is MGHRA, CDR2 YSYEKL. The CDR3 has 13 residues.

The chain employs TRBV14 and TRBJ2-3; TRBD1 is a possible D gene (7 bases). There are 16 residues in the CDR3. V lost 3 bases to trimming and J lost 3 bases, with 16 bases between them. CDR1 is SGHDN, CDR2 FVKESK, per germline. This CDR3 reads CASSQVLQGGTDTQYF. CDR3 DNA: TGTGCCAGCAGCCAGGTGCTCCAGGGGGGAACAGATACGCAGTATTTT.

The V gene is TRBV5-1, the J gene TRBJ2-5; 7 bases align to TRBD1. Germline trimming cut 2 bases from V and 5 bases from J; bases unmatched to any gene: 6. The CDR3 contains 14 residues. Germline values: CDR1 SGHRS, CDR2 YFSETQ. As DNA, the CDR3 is TGCGCCAGCAGCTTAGAGGGGGCTGCCGAGACCCAGTACTTC. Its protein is CASSLEGAAETQYF.

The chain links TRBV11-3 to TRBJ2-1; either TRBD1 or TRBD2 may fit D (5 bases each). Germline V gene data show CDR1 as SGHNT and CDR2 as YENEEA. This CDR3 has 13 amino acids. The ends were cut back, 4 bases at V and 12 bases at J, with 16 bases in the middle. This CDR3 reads CASSSGHPEGQFF. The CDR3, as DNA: TGTGCCAGCAGCTCAGGACACCCCGAGGGGCAGTTCTTC.

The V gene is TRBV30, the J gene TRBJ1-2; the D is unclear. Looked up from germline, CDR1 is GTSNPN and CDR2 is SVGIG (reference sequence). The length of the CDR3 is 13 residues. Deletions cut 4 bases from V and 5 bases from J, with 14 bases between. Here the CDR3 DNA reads TGTGCCTGGACCAGTACTCTAGGTTATGGCTACACCTTC. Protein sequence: CAWTSTLGYGYTF.

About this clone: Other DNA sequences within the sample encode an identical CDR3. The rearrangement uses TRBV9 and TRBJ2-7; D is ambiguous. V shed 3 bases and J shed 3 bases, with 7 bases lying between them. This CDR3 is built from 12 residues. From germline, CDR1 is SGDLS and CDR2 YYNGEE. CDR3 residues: CASSGPSYEQYF. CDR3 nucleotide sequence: TGTGCCAGCAGCGGGCCGAGCTACGAGCAGTACTTC. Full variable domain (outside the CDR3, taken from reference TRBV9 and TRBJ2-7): DSGVTQTPKHLITATGQRVTLRCSPRSGDLSVYWYQQSLDQGLQFLIQYYNGEERAKGNILERFSAQQFPDLHSELNLSSLELGDSALYFCASSGPSYEQYFGPGTRLTVT.

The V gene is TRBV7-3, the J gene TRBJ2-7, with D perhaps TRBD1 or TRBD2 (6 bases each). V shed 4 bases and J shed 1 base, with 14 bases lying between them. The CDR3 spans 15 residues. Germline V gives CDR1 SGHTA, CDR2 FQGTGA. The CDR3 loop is CASSSGARGSYEQYF. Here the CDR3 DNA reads TGTGCCAGCAGCTCGGGGGCCCGAGGGTCCTACGAGCAGTACTTC. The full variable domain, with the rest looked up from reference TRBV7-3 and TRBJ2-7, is GAGVSQTPSNKVTEKGKYVELRCDPISGHTALYWYRQSLGQGPEFLIYFQGTGAADDSGLPNDRFFAVRPEGSVSTLKIQRTERGDSAVYLCASSSGARGSYEQYFGPGTRLTVT.

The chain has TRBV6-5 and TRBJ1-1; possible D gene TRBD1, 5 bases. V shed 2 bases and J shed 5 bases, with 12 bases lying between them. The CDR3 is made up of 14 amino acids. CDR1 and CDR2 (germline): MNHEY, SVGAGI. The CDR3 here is CASSYTSGGTEAFF. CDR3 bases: TGTGCCAGCAGTTACACGTCTGGGGGTACTGAAGCTTTCTTT.

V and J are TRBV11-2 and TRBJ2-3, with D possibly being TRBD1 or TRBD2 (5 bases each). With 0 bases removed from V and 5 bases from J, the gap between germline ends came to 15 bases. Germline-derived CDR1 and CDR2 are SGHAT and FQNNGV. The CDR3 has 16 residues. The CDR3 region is CASSLDHGEGIDTQYF. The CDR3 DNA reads TGTGCCAGCAGCTTAGATCACGGTGAGGGGATAGATACGCAGTATTTT.

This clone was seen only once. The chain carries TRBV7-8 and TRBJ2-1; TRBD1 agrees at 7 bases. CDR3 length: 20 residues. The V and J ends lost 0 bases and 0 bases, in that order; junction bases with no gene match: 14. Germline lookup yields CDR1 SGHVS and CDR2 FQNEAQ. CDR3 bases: TGTGCCAGCAGCTTAGCCGCAAGGACAGGCGGCATGACCTCCTACAATGAGCAGTTCTTC. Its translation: CASSLAARTGGMTSYNEQFF.

CDR3 protein: CASYNRQAMGMNTEAFF. The CDR3 region has the DNA TGTGCCAGCTACAACAGACAGGCGATGGGTATGAACACTGAAGCTTTCTTT. The chain uses TRBV18 and TRBJ1-1; possible D gene TRBD1, 6 bases. V lost 7 bases to trimming and J lost 0 bases, with 21 bases between them. Germline values: CDR1 KGHSH, CDR2 LQKENI. CDR3 length: 17 amino acids.

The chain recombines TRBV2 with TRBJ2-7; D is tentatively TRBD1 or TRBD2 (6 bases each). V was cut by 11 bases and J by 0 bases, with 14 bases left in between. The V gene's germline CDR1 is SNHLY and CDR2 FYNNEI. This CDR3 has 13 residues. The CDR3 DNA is TGTGCCGACAAGGGGGGATACTCCTACGAGCAGTACTTC. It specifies CADKGGYSYEQYF.

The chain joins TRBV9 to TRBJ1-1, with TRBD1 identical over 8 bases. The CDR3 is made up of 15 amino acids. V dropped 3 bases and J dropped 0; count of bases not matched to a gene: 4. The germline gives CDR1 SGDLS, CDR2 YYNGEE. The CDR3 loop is CASSARTGMNTEAFF. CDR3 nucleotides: TGTGCCAGCAGCGCCAGGACAGGGATGAACACTGAAGCTTTCTTT.

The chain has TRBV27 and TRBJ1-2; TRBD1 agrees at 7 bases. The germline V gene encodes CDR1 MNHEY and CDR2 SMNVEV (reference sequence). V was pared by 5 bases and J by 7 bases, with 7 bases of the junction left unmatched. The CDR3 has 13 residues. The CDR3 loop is CASSRGGATGYTF. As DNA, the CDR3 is TGTGCCAGCAGTAGAGGGGGCGCAACTGGCTACACCTTC.

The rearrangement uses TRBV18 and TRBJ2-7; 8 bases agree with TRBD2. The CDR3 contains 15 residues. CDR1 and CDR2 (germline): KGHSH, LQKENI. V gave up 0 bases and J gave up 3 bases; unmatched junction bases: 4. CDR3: CASSPPDSGGYEQYF. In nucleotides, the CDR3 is TGTGCCAGCTCACCACCTGACAGCGGGGGCTACGAGCAGTACTTC.

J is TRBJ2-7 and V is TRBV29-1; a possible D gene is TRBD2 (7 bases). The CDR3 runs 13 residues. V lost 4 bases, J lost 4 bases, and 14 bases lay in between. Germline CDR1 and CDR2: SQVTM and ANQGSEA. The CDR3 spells CSVVISGTYEQYF. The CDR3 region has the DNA TGCAGCGTTGTGATCAGCGGGACATACGAGCAGTACTTC.

As DNA, the CDR3 is TGTGCCAGCTCTCCCACCTTTTCAAGCGTGGATCAGCCCCAGCATTTT. Translated: CASSPTFSSVDQPQHF. The chain uses TRBV18 and TRBJ1-5; D is unclear. There are 16 residues in the CDR3. V was cut by 6 bases and J by 5 bases, with 20 bases left in between. Germline values: CDR1 KGHSH, CDR2 LQKENI.

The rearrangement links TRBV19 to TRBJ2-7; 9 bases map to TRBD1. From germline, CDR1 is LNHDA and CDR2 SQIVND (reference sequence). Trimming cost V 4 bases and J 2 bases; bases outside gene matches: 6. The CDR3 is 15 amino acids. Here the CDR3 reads CASSTPRDRAYEQYF. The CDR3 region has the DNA TGTGCCAGTAGTACTCCTCGGGACAGGGCCTACGAGCAGTACTTC. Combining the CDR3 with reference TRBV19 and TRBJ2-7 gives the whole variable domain DGGITQSPKYLFRKEGQNVTLSCEQNLNHDAMYWYRQDPGQGLRLIYYSQIVNDFQKGDIAEGYSVSREKKESFPLTVTSAQKNPTAFYLCASSTPRDRAYEQYFGPGTRLTVT.

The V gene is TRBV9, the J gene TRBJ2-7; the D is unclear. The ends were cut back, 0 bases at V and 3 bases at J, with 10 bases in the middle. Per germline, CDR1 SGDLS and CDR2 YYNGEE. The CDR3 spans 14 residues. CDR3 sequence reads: CASSVDAGDYEQYF. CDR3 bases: TGTGCCAGCAGCGTAGATGCAGGCGACTACGAGCAGTACTTC.

CDR3 loop: CASSTGAGLAYTYEQYF. The DNA of the CDR3 is TGTGCCAGCAGCACAGGGGCGGGACTAGCGTACACCTACGAGCAGTACTTC. The V call is TRBV7-9, the J call TRBJ2-7; 10 nucleotides align to TRBD2. V trimming: 5 bases; J trimming: 2 bases; junction bases outside the gene matches: 12. Germline CDR1 reads SEHNR; CDR2 reads FQNEAQ (reference sequence). The CDR3 has 17 residues. Supplemented by reference TRBV7-9 and TRBJ2-7, the full variable domain reads DTGVSQNPRHKITKRGQNVTFRCDPISEHNRLYWYRQTLGQGPEFLTYFQNEAQLEKSRLLSDRFSAERPKGSFSTLEIQRTEQGDSAMYLCASSTGAGLAYTYEQYFGPGTRLTVT.

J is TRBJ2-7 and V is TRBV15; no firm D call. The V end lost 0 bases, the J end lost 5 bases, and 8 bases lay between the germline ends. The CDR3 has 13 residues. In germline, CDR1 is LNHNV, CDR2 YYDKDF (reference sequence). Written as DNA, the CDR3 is TGTGCCACCAGCAGAGAAGATGTAGACGAGCAGTACTTC. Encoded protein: CATSREDVDEQYF.

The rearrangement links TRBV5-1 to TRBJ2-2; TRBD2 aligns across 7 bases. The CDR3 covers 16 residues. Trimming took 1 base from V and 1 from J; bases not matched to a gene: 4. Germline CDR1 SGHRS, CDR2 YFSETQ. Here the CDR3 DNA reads TGCGCCAGCAGCTTGAAGGTAGCGGGGAACACCGGGGAGCTGTTTTTT. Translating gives CASSLKVAGNTGELFF.

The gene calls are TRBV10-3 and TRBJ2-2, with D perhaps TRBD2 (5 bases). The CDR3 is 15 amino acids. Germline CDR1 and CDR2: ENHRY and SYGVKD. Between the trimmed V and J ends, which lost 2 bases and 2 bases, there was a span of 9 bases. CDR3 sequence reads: CAISERLANTGELFF. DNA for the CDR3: TGTGCCATCAGTGAGCGGCTAGCTAACACCGGGGAGCTGTTTTTT.

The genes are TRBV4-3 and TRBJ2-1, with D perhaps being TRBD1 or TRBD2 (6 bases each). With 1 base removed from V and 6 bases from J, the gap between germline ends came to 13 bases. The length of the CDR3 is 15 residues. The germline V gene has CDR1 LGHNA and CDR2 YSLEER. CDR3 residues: CASSQGRGARNEQFF. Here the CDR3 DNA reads TGCGCCAGCAGCCAAGGTAGGGGGGCCCGCAATGAGCAGTTCTTC.

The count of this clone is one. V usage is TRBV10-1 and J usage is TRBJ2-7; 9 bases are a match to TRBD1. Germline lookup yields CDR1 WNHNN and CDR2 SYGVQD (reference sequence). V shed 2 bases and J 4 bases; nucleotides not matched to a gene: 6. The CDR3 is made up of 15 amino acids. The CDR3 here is CASSEGTGLGYEQYF. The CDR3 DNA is TGCGCCAGCAGTGAGGGGACAGGGCTGGGGTACGAGCAGTACTTC.

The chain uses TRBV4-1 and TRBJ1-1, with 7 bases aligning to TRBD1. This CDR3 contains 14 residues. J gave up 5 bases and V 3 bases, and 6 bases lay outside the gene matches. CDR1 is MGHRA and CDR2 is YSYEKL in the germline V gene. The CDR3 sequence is CASSQAGGGTEAFF. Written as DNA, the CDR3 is TGCGCCAGCAGCCAGGCAGGGGGGGGTACTGAAGCTTTCTTT.